A selection of T cell receptor beta chains follows, all from one sample in a study of graft-versus-host responses after intestinal transplantation. These TCRs' antigens remain unknown. Profiling relied on immunoSEQ multiplex PCR, and the TCRdb table lists in-frame clones only, not all of them. This sample has over 75,000 clones, with roughly nine tenths found just once. Material: unstimulated CD4+ T cells sorted from spleen or lymph node cells, obtained before intestinal transplant. These receptor sequences come from a human donor who received an intestinal transplant. The CDR3 runs from the conserved cysteine through the conserved F or W. A D gene is named only where the DNA matches it firmly. Where a row states a size, it is once, few, many or the class of an expanded clone; other rows omit it.

D	size	length	J	V	DNA	CDR3
NA	NA	12	TRBJ1-4	TRBV7-9	TGTGCCAGCAGATCAGGAGGTGAAAAACTGTTTTTT	CASRSGGEKLFF
NA	NA	13	TRBJ2-7	TRBV6-5	TGTGCCAGTCGGCAGGGAGGTTGGGACGAGCAGTACTTC	CASRQGGWDEQYF
NA	NA	17	TRBJ1-2	TRBV30	TGTGCCCGGGAGTCCAGCCCCGGGACCTCCCCCGGCTATGGCTACACCTTC	CARESSPGTSPGYGYTF
NA	NA	14	TRBJ2-1	TRBV5-1	TGCGCCAGCAGCTTCCAGGGGTCGCACAATGAGCAGTTCTTC	CASSFQGSHNEQFF
NA	NA	16	TRBJ2-1	TRBV5-1	TGCGCCAGCAGCTTGGAGGTAGCCCGAGGTTTCAATGAGCAGTTCTTC	CASSLEVARGFNEQFF
TRBD1	NA	15	TRBJ1-2	TRBV23-1	TGCGCCAGCAGTCCCGGACAGGGGGGATGTCGAGGCTACACCTTC	CASSPGQGGCRGYTF
TRBD2	NA	15	TRBJ2-3	TRBV5-1	TGCGCCAGCAGCTTCCTAGCGGGGGGGTCAGATACGCAGTATTTT	CASSFLAGGSDTQYF
TRBD1	few	15	TRBJ1-1	TRBV5-4	TGTGCCAGCAGCTTACTGACAGGGGACGGAATGGGAGCTTTCTTT	CASSLLTGDGMGAFF
TRBD1	NA	15	TRBJ1-1	TRBV19	TGTGCCAGTAGTACCTGGGGACAGGGGAACACTGAAGCTTTCTTT	CASSTWGQGNTEAFF
TRBD2	once	16	TRBJ2-3	TRBV18	TGTGCCAGCTCACCACTAGCGGGGGGGCGCACAGATACGCAGTATTTT	CASSPLAGGRTDTQYF
TRBD1	NA	15	TRBJ2-7	TRBV6-5	TGTGCCAGCAGTCCTGACAGGGGAAGGTCCTACGAGCAGTACTTC	CASSPDRGRSYEQYF